This T cell receptor beta chain was found in a study of T and B cells in COVID-19 patients (dated by TCRdb to about 2020). Looking at the study overall: Using TRB and IGH repertoire sequencing of peripheral blood, the study characterized adaptive immunity in COVID-19 patients who had active infection or had recovered. As many as 9 follow-up blood samples were taken per patient, and some of the samples covered different disease stages within the same individual. The repository of TCR and BCR sequences included under 70 time points from around 39 patients, and more than 7 million TCR sequences were analysed. For the repertoire analyses, the comparison was an age-matched reference group of about 36 healthy donors who were negative for COVID-19 antibodies. Of the 20 patients in the active-infection cohort, roughly 18 had comorbidities associated with unfavorable COVID-19 outcome. A median age of approximately 30 years was recorded in the recovered cohort versus 55 to 70 years in the active-infection cohort. A recovered cohort comprised more than 15 patients contributing fewer than 25 samples, mostly after mild to moderate COVID-19 managed as outpatients. Critical illness requiring mechanical ventilation or ECMO was present in about 65% of the 20 patients in the active-infection cohort. A couple of patients were in both the active and recovered cohorts because samples existed from active disease and from after recovery.

TRB repertoires were amplified using roughly 220-550 ng of genomic DNA isolated from blood. Data came from an Illumina MiSeq. Multiplex PCR with BIOMED2 TRB-A/B primer pools was used to amplify TRB rearrangements. Illumina-compatible adapters and 7-nucleotide sample barcodes were added to the amplicons in two consecutive PCRs. All library PCRs used Phusion HS II polymerase. Amplicons were purified from gel with the NucleoSpin Gel and PCR Clean-up kit, quantified on Qubit, and pooled at 4 nM. Before Illumina next-generation sequencing, the quality of the amplicon pool was assessed on an Agilent 2100 Bioanalyzer. On the study's bioinformatics: Annotation of TRB rearrangements was done in MiXCR 3.0.8 with the default MiXCR reference library. Non-productive reads and sequences with fewer than 2 reads were excluded, and each unique CDR3 nucleotide sequence counted as one clone. Clonality, diversity, richness and V-J gene usage were computed in R 3.5.1. GLIPH2 was used to cluster TCRs by CDR3 similarity, and OLGA was used to calculate generation probabilities. GLIPH2 clusters were kept only if they contained at least four unique TCR clonotypes found in at least three individuals. The public reads were run again by TCRdb, first through fastp at Q25 and then through MiXCR, and only productive beta chains were kept. Each entry merges the rows of one CDR3 protein and shows their most common DNA and genes. These V and J calls rely on TCRdb rather than the paper's analysis. The sample records under 7,500 distinct CDR3 sequences, 25% to 30% of which are singletons. The top ten clones comprise approximately 20% of the sample.

From the germline V gene (reference sequence), CDR1 is LNHDA and CDR2 is SQIVND. V is pared back by 1 base and J by 3 bases, with 8 bases lying between the germline termini. From the cysteine up to the phenylalanine, the CDR3 has a length of 14 residues. Left in the record is the CDR3 DNA by itself, 42 bases read in frame from the first base. Beyond this particular receptor, the publication reports: Specific T cell subsets (CD4+/Treg/CD8+) and sorted SARS-CoV-2-responsive or tetramer+ T cells had not yet been sequenced, with those experiments still ongoing. The size of the cohort was considered insufficient for assessing HLA contributions to COVID-19 susceptibility or severity. Strongly skewed TRBV/TRBJ gene usage was reported in patients with COVID-19. TRB repertoires were highly clonal in active COVID-19, whereas diversity and richness at recovery rose above healthy donor levels. A total of 2,000 to 2,500 TCR clusters were exclusive to the recovered cohort, and roughly 31 of those clusters were low-pGen clusters. It was stated that prospective validation of the reported TCR clusters was required before the clusters could be put to clinical use. Few blood samples were available from mildly ill patients while symptoms were present, and early samples from severe cases were likewise scarce.

This clonotype is categorized as medium-sized (0.01 to 0.1%). Its antigen is currently not known. No base-level quality is on record; no much larger clone is a single base apart. The receptor was isolated from a human donor with active COVID-19. Sequenced input: blood. In this chain, TRBV19 is recombined with TRBJ2-3; the D gene is possibly TRBD1, with 6 bases matching. The CDR3 in this case is CASSIGQVTDTQYF. The nucleotides read TGTGCCAGTAGTATAGGACAGGTAACAGATACGCAGTATTTT.